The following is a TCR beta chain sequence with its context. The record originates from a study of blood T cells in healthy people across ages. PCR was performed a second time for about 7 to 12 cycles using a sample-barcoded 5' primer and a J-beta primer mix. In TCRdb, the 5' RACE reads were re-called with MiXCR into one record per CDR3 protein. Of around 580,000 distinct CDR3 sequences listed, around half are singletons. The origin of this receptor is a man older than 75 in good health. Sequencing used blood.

The CDR3 coding sequence is TGCGCCAGCAGCTCAAGGACTAGCGGGGACCTTCAGTACTTC. Translated: CASSSRTSGDLQYF. The chain links TRBV5-1 to TRBJ2-5; 12 positions agree with TRBD2. The CDR3 is made up of 14 amino acids. The J segment lost 11 bases and the V segment lost 3 bases, leaving 8 bases of the junction unmatched. Germline-derived CDR1 and CDR2 are SGHRS and YFSETQ.